This entry concerns a single T cell receptor (beta chain). TCRdb keeps only in-frame clones here, not all; method: immunoSEQ multiplex PCR. This table holds 17,000 or so clones, roughly 88% found once. This entry is derived from a study of T cell changes during pregnancy in multiple sclerosis. This sequence originates from a female donor in good health, enrolled as a control in a pregnancy study. The sequencing used CD8+ T cells from peripheral blood mononuclear cells, collected after pregnancy.

The CDR3 DNA reads as TGCGCCAGCAGTGAATCGTGGGGCGACCTTGGCTACACCTTC. It encodes CASSESWGDLGYTF. This rearrangement joins TRBV10-2 to TRBJ1-2, with D maybe TRBD1 (5 bases). Germline CDR1 WSHSY, CDR2 SAAADI. V was cut by 3 bases and J by 7 bases, with 15 bases left in between. This CDR3 spans 14 amino acids.